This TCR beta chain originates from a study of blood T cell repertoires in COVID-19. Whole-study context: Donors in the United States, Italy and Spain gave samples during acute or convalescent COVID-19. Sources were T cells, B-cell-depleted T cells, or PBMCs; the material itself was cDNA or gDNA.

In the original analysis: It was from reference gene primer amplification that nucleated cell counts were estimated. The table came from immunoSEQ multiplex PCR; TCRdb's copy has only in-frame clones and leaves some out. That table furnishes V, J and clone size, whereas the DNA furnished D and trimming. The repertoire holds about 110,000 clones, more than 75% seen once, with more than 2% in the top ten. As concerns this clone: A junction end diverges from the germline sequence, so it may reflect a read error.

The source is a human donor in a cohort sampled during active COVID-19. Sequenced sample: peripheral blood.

CDR3 sequence: CASSHGTPYVQYF. The CDR3 coding sequence is TGCGCCAGCAGCCATGGGACACCCTACGTGCAGTACTTC. The chain couples TRBV5-1 to TRBJ2-7; a weak D match, TRBD1 (6 bases). The CDR3 runs to 13 residues. Germline V gene lookup returns CDR1 SGHRS and CDR2 YFSETQ. Looking up the rest from reference TRBV5-1 and TRBJ2-7 gives the full variable domain: KAGVTQTPRYLIKTRGQQVTLSCSPISGHRSVSWYQQTPGQGLQFLFEYFSETQRNKGNFPGRFSGRQFSNSRSEMNVSTLELGDSALYLCASSHGTPYVQYFGPGTRLTVT.